The entry that follows covers one TCR beta chain sequence. The source of the sample is a study of shared clonotypes between healthy human individuals. Some clones are missing from TCRdb's copy, which holds only in-frame ones; the method was immunoSEQ multiplex PCR. The sample holds about 480,000 clones, almost 80% seen once. V lost 3 bases to trimming and J lost 9 bases, with 14 bases between them. The CDR3 is 13 amino acids. CDR1 WNHNN and CDR2 SYGVQD come from the germline V gene (reference sequence). The sequenced sample was PBMCs. This TCR was sampled from a middle-aged woman in good health. Some clones in this sample may be carry-over from other donors' samples. This chain links TRBV10-1 with TRBJ2-5; a weak D match, TRBD1 (6 bases). CDR3 amino acids: CASSDYREDPQYF. The CDR3 coding sequence is TGCGCCAGCAGTGACTACAGGGAAGACCCCCAGTACTTC.